Presented here are 5 T cell receptor beta chains from one specimen sequenced in a study of blood T cell repertoires in COVID-19. Assay used: immunoSEQ multiplex PCR; TCRdb lists only in-frame clones, some missing. The data contain about 24,000 clones, around 87% of them singletons. Sequencing was carried out using peripheral blood. These receptors were taken from a human donor with active COVID-19. The donor label of this sample is uncertain.

This chain joins TRBV7-8 and TRBJ2-7, with 7 nucleotides matching TRBD2. V dropped 4 bases and J dropped 4; count of bases not matched to a gene: 1. The germline V gene has CDR1 SGHVS and CDR2 FQNEAQ. This CDR3 is 12 amino acids long. The CDR3 sequence: CASSWEGYEQYF. CDR3 DNA: TGTGCCAGCAGCTGGGAGGGGTACGAGCAGTACTTC.

The chain couples TRBV10-3 to TRBJ2-2, with a possible D match to TRBD2 (7 bases). This CDR3 is built from 16 residues. Trimming removed 6 bases from V and 0 bases from J, with 14 bases in between. Germline values: CDR1 ENHRY, CDR2 SYGVKD. In DNA, the CDR3 is TGTGCCATCAGGCTGGGGGGGCTCACGAACACCGGGGAGCTGTTTTTT. As protein: CAIRLGGLTNTGELFF.

The J gene is TRBJ2-3, the V gene TRBV4-2, with TRBD2 as a possible D gene (5 bases). The V end lost 0 bases, the J end lost 4 bases, and 26 bases lay between the germline ends. CDR1 is LGHNA and CDR2 is YNFKEQ in the germline V gene. The CDR3 is 20 amino acids. The CDR3 loop reads CASSQDAGNPGLLASDTQYF. DNA of the CDR3: TGTGCCAGCAGCCAAGATGCGGGTAACCCCGGACTCCTGGCATCAGATACGCAGTATTTT.

For the CDR3, the DNA is TGTGCCAGCAGCCTGCGACGGGACCAAGAGACCCAGTACTTC. Its protein product is CASSLRRDQETQYF. The rearrangement uses TRBV3-1 (or the pseudogene TRBV3-2) and TRBJ2-5; D gene uncertain. The length of the CDR3 is 14 residues. The V end lost 4 bases, the J end lost 0 bases, and 9 bases lay between the germline ends. Germline loops: CDR1 LGHDT, CDR2 YNNKEL (reference sequence).

The CDR3 region is CASSVYGGGTDTQYF. CDR3 nucleotide sequence: TGTGCCAGCAGCGTATACGGGGGGGGCACAGATACGCAGTATTTT. The J gene is TRBJ2-3, the V gene TRBV9, with 8 nucleotides matching TRBD2. The CDR3 consists of 15 residues. CDR1 SGDLS and CDR2 YYNGEE come from the germline V gene. V lost 1 base and J lost 1; bases outside the gene matches: 2.